The rows below give T cell receptor beta chains drawn from one sample of a study of spatial heterogeneity in lung cancer. TCRdb redid the calling of the 5' RACE reads with MiXCR, one entry per CDR3 protein. The sample contains 2,500 to 3,000 distinct CDR3 sequences, 7.4% of which appear only once. Sample: lung tumor tissue, taken at surgery. The receptors were sampled from a female donor with early-stage non-small cell lung cancer. Both conserved end residues are trimmed from each CDR3. The D gene is left open where the match is weak.

j_call v_call d_call cdr3_aa
TRBJ2-1 TRBV6-5 TRBD2 ASSPRRGGTSYNEQF
TRBJ2-3 TRBV15 NA ATSRDRGITDTQY
TRBJ1-5 TRBV21-1 NA ASSKGGVSLNSNQPQH
TRBJ2-7 TRBV2 NA ASSELGQLSEQY
TRBJ1-2 TRBV19 NA ASSIAGDRANYGYT
TRBJ2-1 TRBV20-1 TRBD2 SARDRAGLATNEQF
TRBJ2-5 TRBV20-1 TRBD2 SASGTRETQY
TRBJ2-3 TRBV15 NA ATGAGGTDTQY
TRBJ1-6 TRBV30 NA AWSVPPESPLH
TRBJ1-6 TRBV7-2 NA ASSLEEQGVFPPLH
TRBJ2-4 TRBV7-2 NA ASSLAQGGAKNIQY
TRBJ2-5 TRBV20-1 NA SARAWGAETQY
TRBJ1-6 TRBV3-1 TRBD1 ASSQATGQGRSPLH
TRBJ1-1 TRBV27 TRBD1 ASSPGQVGANTEAF
TRBJ2-3 TRBV29-1 NA SVEEMGDTQY
TRBJ1-5 TRBV20-1 NA SAREVPGDNQPQH
TRBJ2-1 TRBV7-3 NA ASSLTSASSEQF
TRBJ2-2 TRBV7-2 TRBD1 ASSTRQGTTGELF
TRBJ1-2 TRBV11-2 NA ASSLDPGAGWANYGYT
TRBJ2-3 TRBV4-3 NA ASSQARGSSSPSTDTQY
TRBJ2-1 TRBV2 TRBD2 ASRGGFSYNEQF
TRBJ1-1 TRBV20-1 NA SATRTGEMNTEAF
TRBJ2-4 TRBV7-2 NA ASSQIGGAKNIQY
TRBJ2-7 TRBV2 TRBD1 ASSPGTGHPYEQY
TRBJ2-3 TRBV7-2 TRBD2 ASSFAGVTDTQY
TRBJ1-1 TRBV6-1 NA ASSEEREAF
TRBJ2-7 TRBV6-6 TRBD1 ASSYSKQGAYEQY
TRBJ1-2 TRBV29-1 TRBD1 SALPPLNRGERGYT
TRBJ2-7 TRBV10-3 NA ATADGYEQY
TRBJ1-6 TRBV3-1 TRBD1 ASSQGTGVDSPLH
TRBJ2-1 TRBV7-3 TRBD2 ASSLSGASSYNEQF
TRBJ2-5 TRBV7-2 TRBD2 ASSRGGPGETQY
TRBJ2-7 TRBV7-8 TRBD1 ASSPRTGTIYEQY
TRBJ2-7 TRBV7-6 TRBD2 ASSLDSGVTYEQY
TRBJ1-5 TRBV27 TRBD1 ASTSTGSHNQPQH
TRBJ1-4 TRBV15 NA ATSTTQGKNEKLF
TRBJ2-2 TRBV7-3 NA ASSLGALNTGELF
TRBJ2-3 TRBV2 TRBD2 ASSEGTSGSTDTQY
TRBJ1-1 TRBV7-8 NA ASSLEQGGGEAF
TRBJ1-1 TRBV30 NA AWRRHRLEAF
TRBJ2-5 TRBV29-1 NA SVDGGPARETQY
TRBJ2-3 TRBV5-4 TRBD1 ASSSDRGLTDTQY